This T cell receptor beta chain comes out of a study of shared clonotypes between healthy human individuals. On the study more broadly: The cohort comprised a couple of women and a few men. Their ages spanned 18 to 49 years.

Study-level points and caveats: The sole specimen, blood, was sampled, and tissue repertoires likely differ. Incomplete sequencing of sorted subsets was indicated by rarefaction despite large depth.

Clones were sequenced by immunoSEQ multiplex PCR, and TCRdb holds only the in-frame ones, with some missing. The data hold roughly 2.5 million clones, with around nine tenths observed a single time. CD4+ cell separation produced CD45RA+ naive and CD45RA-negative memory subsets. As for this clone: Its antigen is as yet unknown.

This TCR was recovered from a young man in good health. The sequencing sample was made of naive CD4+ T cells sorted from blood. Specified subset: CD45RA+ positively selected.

The CDR3 nucleotides read TGTGCCAGCAGCTTATGGACGTCCAACGATCAGCCCCAGCATTTT. Its translation: CASSLWTSNDQPQHF. J is TRBJ1-5 and V is TRBV7-8, with D uncertain. The V end was cut by 2 bases, the J end by 5 bases, with 13 bases between. Germline CDR1 and CDR2: SGHVS and FQNEAQ. The length of the CDR3 is 15 residues. Supplemented by reference TRBV7-8 and TRBJ1-5, the full variable domain reads GAGVSQSPRYKVAKRGQDVALRCDPISGHVSLFWYQQALGQGPEFLTYFQNEAQLDKSGLPSDRFFAERPEGSVSTLKIQRTQQEDSAVYLCASSLWTSNDQPQHFGDGTRLSIL.